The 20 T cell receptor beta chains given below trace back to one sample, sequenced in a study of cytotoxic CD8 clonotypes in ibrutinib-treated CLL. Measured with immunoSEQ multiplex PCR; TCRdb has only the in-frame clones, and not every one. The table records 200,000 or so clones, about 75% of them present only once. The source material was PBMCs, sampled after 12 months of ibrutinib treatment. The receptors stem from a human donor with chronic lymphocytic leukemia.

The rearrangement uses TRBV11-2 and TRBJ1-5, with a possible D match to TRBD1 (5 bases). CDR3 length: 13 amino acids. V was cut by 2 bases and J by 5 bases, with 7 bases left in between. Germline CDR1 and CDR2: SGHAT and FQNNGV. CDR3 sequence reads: CASSLWGDQPQHF. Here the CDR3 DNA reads TGTGCCAGCAGCTTATGGGGGGATCAGCCCCAGCATTTT.

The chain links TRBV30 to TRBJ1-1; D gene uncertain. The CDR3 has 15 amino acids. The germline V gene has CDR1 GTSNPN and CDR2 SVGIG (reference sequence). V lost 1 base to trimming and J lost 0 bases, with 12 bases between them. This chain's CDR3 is CAWSEVWPMNTEAFF. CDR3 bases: TGTGCCTGGAGTGAGGTGTGGCCGATGAACACTGAAGCTTTCTTT. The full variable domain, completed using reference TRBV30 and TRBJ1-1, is SQTIHQWPATLVQPVGSPLSLECTVEGTSNPNLYWYRQAAGRGLQLLFYSVGIGQISSEVPQNLSASRPQDRQFILSSKKLLLSDSGFYLCAWSEVWPMNTEAFFGQGTRLTVV.

CDR3 sequence: CASSQTGSWGYTF. CDR3 coding DNA: TGTGCCAGCAGCCAAACAGGGTCTTGGGGCTACACCTTC. This chain connects TRBV4-2 to TRBJ1-2; D might be TRBD1 (6 bases). Germline loops: CDR1 LGHNA, CDR2 YNFKEQ. The CDR3 sequence is 13 residues long. V lost 2 bases and J 8 bases, leaving 12 bases between the germline ends.

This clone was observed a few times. The CDR3 here is CASSPAPGPYEQYF. The CDR3 DNA sequence: TGTGCCAGCAGTCCCGCGCCCGGGCCCTACGAGCAGTACTTC. V usage is TRBV6-1 and J usage is TRBJ2-7; unclear D gene. CDR1 MNHNS and CDR2 SASEGT come from the germline V gene. Trimming cost V 5 bases and J 2 bases, with 13 bases left between them. The CDR3 spans 14 residues.

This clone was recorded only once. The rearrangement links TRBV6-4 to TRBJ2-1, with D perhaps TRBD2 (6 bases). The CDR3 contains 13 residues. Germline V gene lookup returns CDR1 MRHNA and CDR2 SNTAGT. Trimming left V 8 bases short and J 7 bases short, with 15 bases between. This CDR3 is CASSVGLVNEQFF. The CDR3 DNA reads TGTGCCAGCTCAGTGGGACTGGTAAATGAGCAGTTCTTC.

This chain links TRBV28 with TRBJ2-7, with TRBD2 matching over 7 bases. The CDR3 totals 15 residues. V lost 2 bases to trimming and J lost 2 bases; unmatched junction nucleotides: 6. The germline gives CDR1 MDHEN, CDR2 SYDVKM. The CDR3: CASSLEASGPYEQYF. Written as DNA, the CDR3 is TGTGCCAGCAGTTTAGAGGCTAGCGGACCCTACGAGCAGTACTTC.

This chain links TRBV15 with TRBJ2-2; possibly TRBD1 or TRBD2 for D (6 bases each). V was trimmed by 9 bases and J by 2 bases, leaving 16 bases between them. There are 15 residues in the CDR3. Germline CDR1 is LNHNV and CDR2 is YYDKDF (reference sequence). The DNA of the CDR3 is TGTGCCACGAGGGACGGGGGCTTCAACACCGGGGAGCTGTTTTTT. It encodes CATRDGGFNTGELFF.

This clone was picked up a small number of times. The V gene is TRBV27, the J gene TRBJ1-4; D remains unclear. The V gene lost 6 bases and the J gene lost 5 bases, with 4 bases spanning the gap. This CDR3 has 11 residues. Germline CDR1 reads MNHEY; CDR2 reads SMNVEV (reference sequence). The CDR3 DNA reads TGTGCCAGCAGGATCAATGAAAAACTGTTTTTT. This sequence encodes CASRINEKLFF.

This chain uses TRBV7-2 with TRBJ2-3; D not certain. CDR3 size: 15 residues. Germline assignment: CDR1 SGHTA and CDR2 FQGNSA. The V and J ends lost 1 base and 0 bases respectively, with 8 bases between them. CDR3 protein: CASSLGVESTDTQYF. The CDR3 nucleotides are TGTGCCAGCAGCTTAGGTGTGGAAAGCACAGATACGCAGTATTTT.

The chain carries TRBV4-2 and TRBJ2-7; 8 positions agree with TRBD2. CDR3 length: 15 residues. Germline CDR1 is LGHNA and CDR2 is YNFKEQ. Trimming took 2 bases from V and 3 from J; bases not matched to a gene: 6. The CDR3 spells CASSQSGSGVYEQYF. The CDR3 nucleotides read TGTGCCAGCAGCCAATCGGGTAGCGGGGTCTACGAGCAGTACTTC.

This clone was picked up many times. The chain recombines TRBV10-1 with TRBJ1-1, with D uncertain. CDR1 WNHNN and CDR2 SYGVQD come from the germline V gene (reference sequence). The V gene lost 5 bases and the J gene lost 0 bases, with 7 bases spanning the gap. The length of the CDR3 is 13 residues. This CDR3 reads CASSRNMNTEAFF. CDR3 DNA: TGCGCCAGCAGTCGGAACATGAACACTGAAGCTTTCTTT.

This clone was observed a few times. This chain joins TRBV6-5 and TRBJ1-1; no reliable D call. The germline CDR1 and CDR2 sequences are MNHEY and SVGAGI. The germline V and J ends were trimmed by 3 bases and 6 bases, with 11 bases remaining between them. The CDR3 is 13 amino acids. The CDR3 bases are TGTGCCAGCAGTTATGACGCTGTCTCTGAAGCTTTCTTT. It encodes CASSYDAVSEAFF.

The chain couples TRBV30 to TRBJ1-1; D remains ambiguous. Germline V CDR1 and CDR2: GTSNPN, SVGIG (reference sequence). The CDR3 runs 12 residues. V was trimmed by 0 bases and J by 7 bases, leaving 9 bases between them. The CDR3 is CAWSVRSGEAFF. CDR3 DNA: TGTGCCTGGAGTGTACGCAGCGGTGAAGCTTTCTTT.

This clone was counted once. The chain's CDR3 is CASSLAYRTGSNEKLFF. The CDR3 DNA is TGTGCCAGCAGCTTAGCGTATAGGACAGGCAGTAATGAAAAACTGTTTTTT. This chain links TRBV7-2 with TRBJ1-4, with TRBD1 matching 7 bases. V lost 0 bases, J lost 4 bases, and 8 bases stayed unmatched. This CDR3 comprises 17 residues. The germline CDR1 and CDR2 sequences are SGHTA and FQGNSA.

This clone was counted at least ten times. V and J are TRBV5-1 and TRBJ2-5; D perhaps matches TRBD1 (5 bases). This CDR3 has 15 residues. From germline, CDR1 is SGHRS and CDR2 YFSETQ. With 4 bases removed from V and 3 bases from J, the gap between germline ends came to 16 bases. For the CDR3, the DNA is TGCGCCAGCAGCGATGGGGCAGGTATTGAAGAGACCCAGTACTTC. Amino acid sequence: CASSDGAGIEETQYF.

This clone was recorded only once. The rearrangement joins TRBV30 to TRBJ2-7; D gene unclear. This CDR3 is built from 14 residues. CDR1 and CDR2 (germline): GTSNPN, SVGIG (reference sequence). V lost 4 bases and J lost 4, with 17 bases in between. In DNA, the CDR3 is TGTGCCTGGAAGGCGGCCACTCCCCGATACGAGCAGTACTTC. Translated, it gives CAWKAATPRYEQYF.

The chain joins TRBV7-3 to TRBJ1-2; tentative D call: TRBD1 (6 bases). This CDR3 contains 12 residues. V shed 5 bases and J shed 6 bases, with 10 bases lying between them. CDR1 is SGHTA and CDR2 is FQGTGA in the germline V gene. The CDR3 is CASSVQGNGYTF. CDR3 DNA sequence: TGTGCCAGCAGCGTACAGGGAAATGGCTACACCTTC.

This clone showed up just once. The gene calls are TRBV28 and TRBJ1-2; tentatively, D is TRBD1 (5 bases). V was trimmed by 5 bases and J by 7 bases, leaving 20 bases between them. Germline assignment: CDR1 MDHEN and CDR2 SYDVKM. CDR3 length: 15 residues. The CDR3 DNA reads TGTGCCAGCAGTGGCTGGGCAGGCCTTAGGGGTGGCTACACCTTC. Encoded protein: CASSGWAGLRGGYTF.

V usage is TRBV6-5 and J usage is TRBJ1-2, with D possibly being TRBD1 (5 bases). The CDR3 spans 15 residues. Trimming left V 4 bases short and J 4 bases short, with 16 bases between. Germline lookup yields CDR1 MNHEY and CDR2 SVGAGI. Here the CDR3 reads CASSLEPSGTYGYTF. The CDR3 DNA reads TGTGCCAGCAGTTTGGAGCCATCGGGGACCTATGGCTACACCTTC.

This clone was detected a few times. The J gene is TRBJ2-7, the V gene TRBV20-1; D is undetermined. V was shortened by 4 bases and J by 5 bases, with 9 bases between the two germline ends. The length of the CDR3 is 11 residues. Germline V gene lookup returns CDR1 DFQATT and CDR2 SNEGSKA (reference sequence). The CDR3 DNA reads TGCAGTGCTAAAGACCATCACGAGCAGTACTTC. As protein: CSAKDHHEQYF.